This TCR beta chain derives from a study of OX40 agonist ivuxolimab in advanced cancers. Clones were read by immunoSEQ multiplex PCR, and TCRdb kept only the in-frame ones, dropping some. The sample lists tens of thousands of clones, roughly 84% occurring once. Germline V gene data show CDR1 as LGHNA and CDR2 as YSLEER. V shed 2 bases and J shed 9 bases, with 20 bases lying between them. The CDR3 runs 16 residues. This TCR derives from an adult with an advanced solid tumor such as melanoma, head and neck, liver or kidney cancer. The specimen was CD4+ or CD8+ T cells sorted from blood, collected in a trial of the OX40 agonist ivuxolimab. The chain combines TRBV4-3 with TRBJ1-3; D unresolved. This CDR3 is CASSQTPGSLRSTIYF. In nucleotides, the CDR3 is TGCGCCAGCAGCCAAACCCCGGGTTCTCTGAGGAGCACCATATATTTT.